A selection of T cell receptor beta chains follows, all from one sample in a study of blood T cell repertoires in COVID-19. Measured with immunoSEQ multiplex PCR; TCRdb has only the in-frame clones, and not every one. Found here are fewer than 250,000 clones, less than 85% of them singletons; the top ten hold 3.2%. Sequencing used PBMCs or T cells enriched from blood (not recorded which). The source of these receptors is a woman aged 30 to 39 who had recovered from COVID-19. Both conserved end residues are part of each CDR3. A D gene is named only where the DNA matches it firmly. A row's size may be missing; if present it is once, few, many or a size class.

CDR3	DNA	D	size	J	length	V
CASSLSAAQSYNEQFF	TGTGCCAGCAGCCTGTCGGCGGCGCAGTCCTACAATGAGCAGTTCTTC	NA	few	TRBJ2-1	16	TRBV7-2
CASSTSGTGQQPLHF	TGTGCCAGCAGCACGTCCGGGACAGGGCAACAACCCCTCCACTTT	TRBD1	NA	TRBJ1-6	15	TRBV7-2
CASSVDSGRVRREQFF	TGTGCCAGCAGCGTAGATAGCGGGAGGGTCCGGCGGGAGCAGTTCTTC	TRBD2	NA	TRBJ2-1	16	TRBV9
CASSFVRAGAGNTIYF	TGTGCCAGCAGCTTCGTCAGGGCGGGGGCTGGAAACACCATATATTTT	NA	NA	TRBJ1-3	16	TRBV7-2
CASSFPTGTSGGTQYF	TGTGCCAGCAGTTTCCCAACCGGGACTAGCGGGGGGACGCAGTATTTT	TRBD2	NA	TRBJ2-3	16	TRBV27
CATKTSYTF	TGTGCCACCAAAACTTCTTACACCTTC	NA	NA	TRBJ1-2	9	TRBV2
CASRETGTNTEAFF	TGCGCCAGCAGGGAAACAGGTACTAACACTGAAGCTTTCTTT	NA	NA	TRBJ1-1	14	TRBV5-1
CASYSGNTIYF	TGTGCCAGTTACTCTGGAAACACCATATATTTT	NA	NA	TRBJ1-3	11	TRBV28
CASSLVGGNTIYF	TGCGCCAGCAGCTTGGTTGGCGGAAACACCATATATTTT	NA	few	TRBJ1-3	13	TRBV5-1
CASRYLRAGQRLDYGYTF	TGTGCCAGTAGATATCTTCGGGCCGGCCAAAGACTAGACTATGGCTACACCTTC	NA	NA	TRBJ1-2	18	TRBV19
CASSQALALETQYF	TGCGCCAGCAGCCAAGCACTAGCGCTCGAGACCCAGTACTTC	TRBD2	NA	TRBJ2-5	14	TRBV4-1
CASSETGGVYGYTF	TGTGCCAGCAGTGAGACAGGGGGCGTGTATGGCTACACCTTC	TRBD1	NA	TRBJ1-2	14	TRBV6-4
CAISEGLANYEQYF	TGTGCCATCAGTGAGGGACTAGCGAACTACGAGCAGTACTTC	TRBD2	NA	TRBJ2-7	14	TRBV10-3
CASSLVSVGTSGREDEQYF	TGTGCCAGCAGCTTAGTCTCCGTCGGGACTAGCGGGAGGGAGGACGAGCAGTACTTC	TRBD2	NA	TRBJ2-7	19	TRBV7-2
CASSQEGSGQRSRANYGYTF	TGCGCCAGCAGCCAAGAAGGGTCGGGACAGAGAAGTCGGGCTAACTATGGCTACACCTTC	TRBD1	NA	TRBJ1-2	20	TRBV4-1
CATILREGSYGYTF	TGTGCCACAATCCTCAGGGAAGGCTCCTATGGCTACACCTTC	NA	NA	TRBJ1-2	14	TRBV6-5
CASRPTGVANEKLFF	TGTGCCAGTAGACCGACAGGGGTCGCTAATGAAAAACTGTTTTTT	TRBD1	NA	TRBJ1-4	15	TRBV19
CASSRIRGRNPHEQYF	TGTGCCAGCAGCCGGATCAGGGGGCGGAATCCCCACGAGCAGTACTTC	TRBD1	NA	TRBJ2-7	16	TRBV3-1/TRBV3-2
CSAGTNEKLFF	TGCAGCGCCGGGACTAATGAAAAACTGTTTTTT	NA	NA	TRBJ1-4	11	TRBV29-1
CASSRLAGEETQYF	TGTGCCAGCAGTCGACTAGCGGGGGAAGAGACCCAGTACTTC	TRBD2	NA	TRBJ2-5	14	TRBV6-2/TRBV6-3
CASRSESSTGELFF	TGTGCCAGCAGATCGGAGAGCTCCACCGGGGAGCTGTTTTTT	NA	few	TRBJ2-2	14	TRBV6-4
CATSDPGDAEKLFF	TGTGCCACCAGTGACCCAGGGGACGCAGAAAAACTGTTTTTT	NA	NA	TRBJ1-4	14	TRBV24-1
CSVVFGLADSSSYNEQFF	TGCAGCGTTGTTTTCGGACTAGCGGATTCTAGCTCCTACAATGAGCAGTTCTTC	TRBD2	NA	TRBJ2-1	18	TRBV29-1
CASSTDRGSNQPQHF	TGTGCCAGCAGTACGGACAGGGGGTCGAATCAGCCCCAGCATTTT	TRBD1	few	TRBJ1-5	15	TRBV2
CASSESGGDEQFF	TGTGCCAGCAGTGAATCGGGGGGGGATGAGCAGTTCTTC	TRBD2	NA	TRBJ2-1	13	TRBV6-4
CASSLTLAGRGYNEQFF	TGTGCCAGCAGCCTCACACTAGCGGGGAGGGGCTACAATGAGCAGTTCTTC	TRBD2	NA	TRBJ2-1	17	TRBV3-1/TRBV3-2
CASSTQRVAGQRILAKNIQYF	TGTGCCAGTAGTACCCAACGAGTAGCGGGACAGCGGATCCTAGCCAAAAACATTCAGTACTTC	NA	NA	TRBJ2-4	21	TRBV19
CASSPLGGRLNTEAFF	TGTGCCAGCAGTCCCCTGGGGGGGCGACTGAACACTGAAGCTTTCTTT	NA	NA	TRBJ1-1	16	TRBV25-1